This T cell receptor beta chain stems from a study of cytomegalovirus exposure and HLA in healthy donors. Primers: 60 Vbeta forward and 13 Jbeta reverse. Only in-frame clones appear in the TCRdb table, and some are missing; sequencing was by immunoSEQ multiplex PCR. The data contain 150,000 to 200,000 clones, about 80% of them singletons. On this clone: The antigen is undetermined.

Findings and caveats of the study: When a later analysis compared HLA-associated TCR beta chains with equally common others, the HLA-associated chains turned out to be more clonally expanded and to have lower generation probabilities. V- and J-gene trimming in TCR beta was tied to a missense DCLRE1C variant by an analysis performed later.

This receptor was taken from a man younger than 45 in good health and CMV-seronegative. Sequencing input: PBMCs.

The CDR3 bases are TGTGCCAGCTCAGCAAGGCGGGGGGAGACAGATACGCAGTATTTT. Translation gives CASSARRGETDTQYF. The chain uses TRBV18 and TRBJ2-3; 8 bases align to TRBD2. The V gene's germline CDR1 is KGHSH and CDR2 LQKENI. This CDR3 is built from 15 residues. The junction had 7 bases not matched to a gene; V was cut back by 5 bases and J by 3 bases.